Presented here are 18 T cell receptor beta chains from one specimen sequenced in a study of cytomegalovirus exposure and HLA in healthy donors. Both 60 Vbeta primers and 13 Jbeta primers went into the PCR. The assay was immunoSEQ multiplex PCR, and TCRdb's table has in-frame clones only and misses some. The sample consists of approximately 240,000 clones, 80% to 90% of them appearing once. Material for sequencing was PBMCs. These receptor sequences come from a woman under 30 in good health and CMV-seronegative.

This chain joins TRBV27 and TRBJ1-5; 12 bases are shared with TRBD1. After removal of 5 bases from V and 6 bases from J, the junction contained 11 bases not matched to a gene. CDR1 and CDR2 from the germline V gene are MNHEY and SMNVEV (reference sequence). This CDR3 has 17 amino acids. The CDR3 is CASSTLRDRGHRQPQHF. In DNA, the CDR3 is TGTGCCAGCAGTACACTCCGGGACAGGGGGCATCGTCAGCCCCAGCATTTT.

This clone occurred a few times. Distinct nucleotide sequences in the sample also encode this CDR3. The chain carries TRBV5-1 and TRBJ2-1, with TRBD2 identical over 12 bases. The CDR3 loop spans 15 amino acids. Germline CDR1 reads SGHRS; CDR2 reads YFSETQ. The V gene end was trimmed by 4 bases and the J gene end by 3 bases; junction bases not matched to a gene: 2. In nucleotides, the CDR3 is TGCGCCAGCAGCACGGGACTAGCGGGCTACAATGAGCAGTTCTTC. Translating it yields CASSTGLAGYNEQFF. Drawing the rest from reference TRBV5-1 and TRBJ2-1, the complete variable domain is KAGVTQTPRYLIKTRGQQVTLSCSPISGHRSVSWYQQTPGQGLQFLFEYFSETQRNKGNFPGRFSGRQFSNSRSEMNVSTLELGDSALYLCASSTGLAGYNEQFFGPGTRLTVL.

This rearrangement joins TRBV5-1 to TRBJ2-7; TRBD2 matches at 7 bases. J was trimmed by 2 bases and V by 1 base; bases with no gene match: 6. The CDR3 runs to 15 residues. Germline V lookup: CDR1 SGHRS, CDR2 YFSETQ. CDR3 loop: CASSLYSGGAYEQYF. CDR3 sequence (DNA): TGCGCCAGCAGCTTGTATTCGGGGGGAGCCTACGAGCAGTACTTC. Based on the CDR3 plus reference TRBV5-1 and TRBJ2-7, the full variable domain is KAGVTQTPRYLIKTRGQQVTLSCSPISGHRSVSWYQQTPGQGLQFLFEYFSETQRNKGNFPGRFSGRQFSNSRSEMNVSTLELGDSALYLCASSLYSGGAYEQYFGPGTRLTVT.

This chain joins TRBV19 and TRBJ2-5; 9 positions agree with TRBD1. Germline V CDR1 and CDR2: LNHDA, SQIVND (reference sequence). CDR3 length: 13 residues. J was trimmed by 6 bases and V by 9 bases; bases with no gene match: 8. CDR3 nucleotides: TGTGCCAGAGGACAGGGGATCGAGAAGACCCAGTACTTC. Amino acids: CARGQGIEKTQYF.

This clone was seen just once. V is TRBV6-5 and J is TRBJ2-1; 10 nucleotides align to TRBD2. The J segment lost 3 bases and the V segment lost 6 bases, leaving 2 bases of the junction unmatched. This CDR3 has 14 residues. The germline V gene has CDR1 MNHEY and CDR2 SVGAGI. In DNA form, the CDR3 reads TGTGCCAGCAGGGAGCGGGGGGGCTACAATGAGCAGTTCTTC. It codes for CASRERGGYNEQFF.

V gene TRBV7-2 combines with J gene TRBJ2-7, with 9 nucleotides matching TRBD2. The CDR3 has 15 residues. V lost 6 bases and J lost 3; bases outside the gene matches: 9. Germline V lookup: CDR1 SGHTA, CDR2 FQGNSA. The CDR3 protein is CASSRGLALSYEQYF. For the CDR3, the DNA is TGTGCCAGCAGTCGTGGACTAGCGTTAAGCTACGAGCAGTACTTC.

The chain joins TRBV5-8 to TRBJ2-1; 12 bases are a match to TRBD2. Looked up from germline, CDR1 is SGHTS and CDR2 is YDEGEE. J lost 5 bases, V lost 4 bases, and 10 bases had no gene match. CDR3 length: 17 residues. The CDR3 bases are TGTGCCAGCAGCCGACAACTGACTAGCGGGAGCGACAATGAGCAGTTCTTC. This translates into CASSRQLTSGSDNEQFF.

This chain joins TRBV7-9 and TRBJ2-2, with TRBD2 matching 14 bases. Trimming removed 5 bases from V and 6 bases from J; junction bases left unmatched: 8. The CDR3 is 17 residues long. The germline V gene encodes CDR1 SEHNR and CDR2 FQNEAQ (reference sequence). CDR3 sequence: CASSPGTSGSSAGELFF. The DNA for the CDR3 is TGTGCCAGCAGCCCCGGGACTAGCGGGAGTAGTGCCGGGGAGCTGTTTTTT.

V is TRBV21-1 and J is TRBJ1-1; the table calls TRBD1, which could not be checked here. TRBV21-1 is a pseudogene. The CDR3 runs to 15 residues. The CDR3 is CASSKATAWATEAFF. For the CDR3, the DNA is TGTGCCAGCAGCAAAGCAACAGCCTGGGCCACTGAAGCTTTCTTT.

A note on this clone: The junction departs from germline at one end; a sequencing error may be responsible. The CDR3 DNA sequence: TGTGCCAGCAGCTTACTCTCCGACAATGAACAGTTCTTC. Encoded protein: CASSLLSDNEQFF. The chain joins TRBV13 to TRBJ2-1; no definite D call. CDR1 is PRHDT, CDR2 FYEKMQ, per germline (reference sequence). The CDR3 is 13 amino acids.

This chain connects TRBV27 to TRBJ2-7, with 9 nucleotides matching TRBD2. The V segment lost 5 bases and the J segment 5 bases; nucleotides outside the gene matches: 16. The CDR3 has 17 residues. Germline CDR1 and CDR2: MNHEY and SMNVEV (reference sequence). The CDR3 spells CASSPRGVAGDTNEQYF. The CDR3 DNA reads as TGTGCCAGCAGTCCCCGCGGGGTAGCGGGAGATACCAACGAGCAGTACTTC.

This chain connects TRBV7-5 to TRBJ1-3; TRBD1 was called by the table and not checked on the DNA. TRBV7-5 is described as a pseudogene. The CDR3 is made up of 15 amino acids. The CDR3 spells CARSPLIRAGNTIYF. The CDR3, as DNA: TGTGCCAGAAGCCCCCTAATCAGGGCCGGAAACACCATATATTTT.

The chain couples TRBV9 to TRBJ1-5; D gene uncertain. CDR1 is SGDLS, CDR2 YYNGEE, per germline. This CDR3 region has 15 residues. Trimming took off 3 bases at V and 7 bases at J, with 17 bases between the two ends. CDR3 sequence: CASSGPLEEGQPQHF. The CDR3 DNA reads TGTGCCAGCAGCGGCCCCTTGGAGGAAGGACAGCCCCAGCATTTT.

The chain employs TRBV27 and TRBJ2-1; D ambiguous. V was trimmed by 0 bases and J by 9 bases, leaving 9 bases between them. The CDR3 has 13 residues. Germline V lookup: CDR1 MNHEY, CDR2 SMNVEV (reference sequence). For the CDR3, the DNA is TGTGCCAGCAGTTTATCCCCATCCAGTGAGCAGTTCTTC. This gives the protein CASSLSPSSEQFF.

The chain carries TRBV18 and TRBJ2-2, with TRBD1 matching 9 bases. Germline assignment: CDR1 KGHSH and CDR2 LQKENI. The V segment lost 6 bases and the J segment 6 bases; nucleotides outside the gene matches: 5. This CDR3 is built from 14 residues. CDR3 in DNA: TGTGCCAGCTCTCCCGGGACAGGGTCCGGGGAGCTGTTTTTT. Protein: CASSPGTGSGELFF.

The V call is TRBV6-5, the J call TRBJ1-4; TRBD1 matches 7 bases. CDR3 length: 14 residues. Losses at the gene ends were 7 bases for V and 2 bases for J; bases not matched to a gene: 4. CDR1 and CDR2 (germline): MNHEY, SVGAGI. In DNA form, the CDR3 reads TGTGCCAGCAAAACAGGGGTCACTAATGAAAAACTGTTTTTT. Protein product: CASKTGVTNEKLFF.

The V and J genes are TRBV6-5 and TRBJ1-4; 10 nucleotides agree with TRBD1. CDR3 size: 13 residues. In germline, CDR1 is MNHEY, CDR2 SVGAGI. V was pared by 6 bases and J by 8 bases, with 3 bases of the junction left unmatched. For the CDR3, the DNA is TGTGCCAGCAGGGGACAGGGGTGGGAAAAACTGTTTTTT. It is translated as CASRGQGWEKLFF.

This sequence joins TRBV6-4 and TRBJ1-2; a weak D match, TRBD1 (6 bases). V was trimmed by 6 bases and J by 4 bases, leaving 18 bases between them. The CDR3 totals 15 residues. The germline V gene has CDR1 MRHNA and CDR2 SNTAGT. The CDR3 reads CASSPGQGPFYGYTF. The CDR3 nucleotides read TGTGCCAGCAGCCCGGGACAAGGCCCGTTCTATGGCTACACCTTC.